This T cell receptor beta chain is drawn from a study of Graves' ophthalmopathy and Graves' hyperthyroidism. About the study: If no ophthalmopathy appeared within 18 months of follow-up, hyperthyroidism was termed stable.

In the case of this clonotype: As yet, its antigen is unknown.

The CDR3 spans 14 residues. Looked up from germline, CDR1 is SNHLY and CDR2 is FYNNEI. Trimming shortened V by 4 bases and J by 0 bases, and 8 bases separated the two germline ends. Amplification of the TCR beta CDR3 regions used RNA transcripts (as template). A first-round RT-PCR used HTBI primers, followed by a second-round multiplex PCR. TCRdb reanalysed the multiplex PCR reads using MiXCR and keeps one entry per CDR3 protein. The sample holds some 1.1 million distinct CDR3 sequences, about two fifths seen once. Overall study findings and caveats: Most expanded clonotypes in thyroid above 0.001 frequency also showed up in blood. Cross-validated, the 13-signature model showed 87.88%/81.08% sensitivity/specificity, and 80%/75% in the test set.

The receptor was isolated from an adult man with Graves' hyperthyroidism. The sequenced sample was peripheral blood or thyroid tissue (not recorded which). The rearrangement joins TRBV2 to TRBJ2-3; D ambiguous. The CDR3 DNA sequence: TGTGCCAGCAGTGGAGTGGGCAGCACAGATACGCAGTATTTT. Its protein product is CASSGVGSTDTQYF. The full variable domain, its missing parts supplied by reference TRBV2 and TRBJ2-3, is EPEVTQTPSHQVTQMGQEVILRCVPISNHLYFYWYRQILGQKVEFLVSFYNNEISEKSEIFDDQFSVERPDGSNFTLKIRSTKLEDSAMYFCASSGVGSTDTQYFGPGTRLTVL.